This T cell receptor (beta chain) stems from a study of blood T cell repertoires in COVID-19. Study-wide background: Nucleic acid was either cDNA or gDNA, and it came from T cells, B-cell-depleted T cells, or PBMCs.

Authors' data handling: The authors estimated nucleated cell counts from reference gene primer amplification. The table came from immunoSEQ multiplex PCR; TCRdb's copy has only in-frame clones and leaves some out. The DNA gave D and trimming, while V, J and clone size come from that table. The sample has 250,000 to 300,000 clones; around 90% are singletons. After removal of 4 bases from V and 7 bases from J, the junction contained 13 bases not matched to a gene. The CDR3 spans 16 residues. CDR1 and CDR2 (germline): SGHRS, YFSETQ. What was sequenced was PBMCs or T cells enriched from blood (not recorded which). This clonotype originated in a woman in her 30s who had recovered from COVID-19. The chain couples TRBV5-1 to TRBJ1-2; 10 nucleotides match TRBD1. CDR3 region: CASSRDRDRGPSGYTF. In DNA form, the CDR3 reads TGCGCCAGCAGCCGGGACCGGGACAGGGGTCCGTCTGGCTACACCTTC.